This T cell receptor beta chain was recovered during a study of control samples from healthy donors and cancer patients. The method was immunoSEQ multiplex PCR; TCRdb's version includes in-frame clones alone and lacks a portion of them. The data contain 65,000 to 85,000 clones, 75% to 90% of them singletons. The V end lost 4 bases, the J end lost 4 bases, and 13 bases lay between the germline ends. The CDR3 length is 15 residues. Germline V CDR1 and CDR2: MNHEY, SVGAGI. J is TRBJ2-2 and V is TRBV6-5; tentatively, D is TRBD1 (7 bases). Material: PBMCs. This TCR was recovered from a woman in her forties or fifties with colorectal cancer. DNA for the CDR3: TGTGCCAGCAGTTGGGGCGGGACAGCCACCGGGGAGCTGTTTTTT. Translated: CASSWGGTATGELFF.